In this sample, the clone carrying this TCR beta chain turned up a few times. This sample was taken from a study of T cells in Graves' hyperthyroidism and ophthalmopathy. The source material, RNA transcripts, was used to amplify TCR beta CDR3 regions. The HTBI set primed first-round TCR CDR3 RT-PCR. TCRdb independently ran MiXCR on the multiplex PCR reads; one entry per CDR3 protein. The repertoire holds approximately 200,000 distinct CDR3 sequences, with 18% as singletons. Germline lookup yields CDR1 SQVTM and CDR2 ANQGSEA. The V gene end was trimmed by 7 bases and the J gene end by 3 bases; junction bases not matched to a gene: 6. CDR3 length equals 13 residues.

This clonotype was sampled from a man in his forties or fifties with Graves' hyperthyroidism. Sequenced: blood. This chain connects TRBV29-1 to TRBJ1-2, with 9 bases that match TRBD1. The CDR3 reads CSDRTGVDYGYTF. In nucleotides, the CDR3 is TGCAGCGACAGGACAGGGGTTGACTATGGCTACACCTTC.